This passage covers 13 T cell receptor beta chains from one sample sequenced in a study of T cells in Graves' hyperthyroidism and ophthalmopathy. RNA transcripts were the template for amplifying TCR beta CDR3 regions. The study used the HTBI primer set for a first-round RT-PCR of the TCR CDR3. TCRdb called the multiplex PCR reads again in MiXCR, with one record for every CDR3 protein. The sample includes 250,000 to 300,000 distinct CDR3 sequences, roughly an eighth of them seen just once. The sequencing sample was made of blood. These TCRs come from a woman aged 40 to 50 with Graves' hyperthyroidism.

This clonotype was detected ten times or more. The genes are TRBV15 and TRBJ1-1, with D unresolved. Germline values: CDR1 LNHNV, CDR2 YYDKDF (reference sequence). This CDR3 is built from 14 residues. Trimming left V 2 bases short and J 5 bases short, with 12 bases between. The CDR3 loop is CATSRSPMETEAFF. The DNA for the CDR3 is TGTGCCACCAGCAGATCTCCAATGGAGACTGAAGCTTTCTTT.

V is TRBV12-3 or TRBV12-4 and J is TRBJ2-7; 7 bases are a match to TRBD2. The end of the DNA is better explained by TRBJ2-5, so the J call may be wrong. CDR3 length equals 17 residues. For the CDR3, the DNA is TGTGCCAGCAGCTCCCGCGGGGCTAGCGGACTGTATACGACCCAGTACTTC. This translates into CASSSRGASGLYTTQYF.

This clonotype was found many times. V gene TRBV11-3 combines with J gene TRBJ2-1; either TRBD1 or TRBD2 may supply D (5 bases each). Germline V gives CDR1 SGHNT, CDR2 YENEEA. The ends were cut back, 1 base at V and 4 bases at J, with 8 bases in the middle. The CDR3 spans 14 residues. CDR3 sequence reads: CASSLVGAYNEQFF. The CDR3 DNA sequence: TGTGCCAGCAGCTTAGTCGGGGCTTACAATGAGCAGTTCTTC.

The chain employs TRBV5-1 and TRBJ2-1, with D perhaps given as TRBD1 or TRBD2 (5 bases each). The CDR3 consists of 13 residues. Germline CDR1 SGHRS, CDR2 YFSETQ. V lost 4 bases, J lost 5 bases, and 10 bases lay in between. The CDR3 loop is CASSRDPNNEQFF. The DNA for the CDR3 is TGCGCCAGCAGCCGGGACCCCAACAATGAGCAGTTCTTC.

V usage is TRBV19 and J usage is TRBJ2-1, with 12 bases aligning to TRBD2. J was trimmed by 3 bases and V by 10 bases; bases with no gene match: 4. The CDR3 length is 14 residues. Germline V gene data show CDR1 as LNHDA and CDR2 as SQIVND (reference sequence). The CDR3 DNA is TGTGCCACCCGGACTAGCGGGAACTACAATGAGCAGTTCTTC. Its translation is CATRTSGNYNEQFF.

The V gene is TRBV6-4, the J gene TRBJ2-2; D not resolved. The CDR3 length is 14 residues. The V gene's germline CDR1 is MRHNA and CDR2 SNTAGT. Trimming left V 0 bases short and J 6 bases short, with 8 bases between. The CDR3 DNA reads as TGTGCCAGCAGTGACTCGTTAGTTGCCGGGGAGCTGTTTTTT. This encodes CASSDSLVAGELFF.

The genes are TRBV12-5 and TRBJ1-2; no reliable D call. Germline loops: CDR1 LGHNT, CDR2 FRNRAP. CDR3 size: 11 residues. V lost 0 bases and J 8 bases, leaving 4 bases between the germline ends. CDR3 in DNA: TGTGCTAGTGGTTTGGTAAGGGGCTACACCTTC. Amino acid sequence: CASGLVRGYTF.

This clonotype was counted at least ten times. This chain joins TRBV3-1 and TRBJ2-1; D might be TRBD2 (5 bases). CDR3 length equals 14 residues. Between the trimmed V and J ends, which lost 0 bases and 8 bases, there was a span of 11 bases. Germline CDR1 reads LGHDT; CDR2 reads YNNKEL (reference sequence). This CDR3 reads CASSQELTTDEQFF. CDR3 DNA sequence: TGTGCCAGCAGCCAAGAGTTGACTACGGATGAGCAGTTCTTC.

This clonotype came up many times. The chain combines TRBV5-1 with TRBJ1-4; TRBD1 agrees at 7 bases. J gave up 0 bases and V 4 bases, and 3 bases lay outside the gene matches. The CDR3 has 15 amino acids. Germline V gene data show CDR1 as SGHRS and CDR2 as YFSETQ. The CDR3, as DNA: TGCGCCAGCAGCGAAGGGACAGCAACTAATGAAAAACTGTTTTTT. It yields the protein CASSEGTATNEKLFF.

The V call is TRBV20-1, the J call TRBJ2-5; possible D gene TRBD1, 5 bases. Trimming pared 0 bases from V and 6 bases from J, leaving 14 bases between. This CDR3 comprises 14 residues. Germline V lookup: CDR1 DFQATT, CDR2 SNEGSKA (reference sequence). CDR3 region: CSARDGAGGQTQYF. In nucleotides, the CDR3 is TGCAGTGCTAGAGATGGGGCCGGTGGGCAGACCCAGTACTTC.

The chain's CDR3 is CASSFFGAGRQETQYF. In nucleotides, the CDR3 is TGTGCCAGCAGTTTTTTTGGGGCAGGGAGGCAAGAGACCCAGTACTTC. V usage is TRBV27 and J usage is TRBJ2-5; maybe TRBD2 (6 bases). Trimming shortened V by 3 bases and J by 2 bases, and 16 bases separated the two germline ends. CDR3 length: 16 amino acids. Germline V CDR1 and CDR2: MNHEY, SMNVEV (reference sequence).

This clonotype was counted many times. CDR3 region: CAIRLTVLNTEAFF. The CDR3 nucleotides are TGTGCCATCAGGCTGACAGTCTTGAACACTGAAGCTTTCTTT. The genes are TRBV10-3 and TRBJ1-1; a weak D match, TRBD1 (5 bases). Germline V gives CDR1 ENHRY, CDR2 SYGVKD. The V and J ends lost 6 bases and 0 bases respectively, with 11 bases between them. The CDR3 has 14 residues.

The chain's CDR3 is CASSLTGTNSYEQYF. The CDR3 DNA follows: TGTGCCAGCAGCTTAACAGGCACAAATTCCTACGAGCAGTACTTC. The rearrangement uses TRBV7-8 and TRBJ2-7; weak D call: TRBD1 (5 bases). Germline V gives CDR1 SGHVS, CDR2 FQNEAQ. The CDR3 totals 15 residues. Deletions cut 2 bases from V and 1 base from J, with 12 bases between. Based on the CDR3 plus reference TRBV7-8 and TRBJ2-7, the full variable domain is GAGVSQSPRYKVAKRGQDVALRCDPISGHVSLFWYQQALGQGPEFLTYFQNEAQLDKSGLPSDRFFAERPEGSVSTLKIQRTQQEDSAVYLCASSLTGTNSYEQYFGPGTRLTVT.